This T cell receptor beta chain was sequenced during a study of PD-L1 blockade in urothelial cancer (dated by TCRdb to 2017 to 2019). Regarding the study in general: Every patient began therapy at some point between 2013 and 2015 and was given atezolizumab 1,200 mg intravenously every 3 weeks. About 90% of the roughly 30 patients were identified as males with urothelial cancer of bladder origin, and a prior smoking history was reported by 18 of 29 patients. An ECOG performance status of 0 or 1 was recorded for the patients, and 0 to 3 prior chemotherapy regimens had been received by the patients. Blood samples were analyzed 3 weeks after the start of treatment (second dose) and 6 weeks after the start of treatment. A median of about 150,000 T cells and 65,000 to 90,000 unique TCRs was obtained from blood samples, and a median clonality of roughly 0.08 was observed. The study, an exploratory multi-omic analysis, examined somatic, immune and clinical correlates of response to PD-L1 blockade with atezolizumab in urothelial cancer. Pretreatment tumor samples, along with matched peripheral blood collected serially before and after atezolizumab treatment, underwent TCR sequencing. Progression-free survival longer than 6 months counted as durable clinical benefit, and TCR features were additionally tested against both progression-free and overall survival. In the same patients who had TCR sequencing, pretreatment tumors also underwent whole exome sequencing and RNA sequencing. Durable clinical benefit was achieved by nine patients and was not achieved by 20 patients. Approximately 29 patients had pretreatment blood TCR-seq, around 24 had at least one posttreatment blood collection, and around 24 had tumor TCR-seq. General findings and caveats noted by the study authors: Improved progression-free and overall survival was associated with having pretreatment peripheral blood TCR clonality below the median. Because of the small sample size (n of about 30) and the many exploratory analyses performed, the results are intended to be regarded as hypothesis-generating. Among patients with durable benefit, tumor-associated TCR clones showed greater expansion in peripheral blood 3 weeks after treatment started (n of about 21, p = 0.022).

This sample's time point label indicates: peripheral blood 6 weeks after treatment start. A total of some 30 patients with locally advanced or metastatic urothelial carcinoma, treated at Memorial Sloan Kettering on a trial protocol, made up the cohort. Peripheral blood mononuclear cells were collected pretreatment and during treatment, at between 1 and 8 total time points per patient. The Qiagen DNeasy Blood extraction kit was used to purify genomic DNA from total PBMCs and from tumor samples. PBMCs were collected pretreatment and during treatment, and were isolated and stored as previously described. As regards this clone: Which antigen it targets is not known. There are no base qualities to consult, and no much larger clone falls within one base.

Synthetic TCR analog templates were spiked into each PCR to estimate absolute template abundance from read counts. The immunoSEQ assay used bias-controlled V and J gene primers to amplify TCRbeta CDR3 regions from genomic DNA. Sequencing of rearranged TCRbeta segments was done at approximately 20X coverage. The source study handled its data this way. Sequencing errors were corrected by clustering and CDR3s were annotated against IMGT to assign V, D and J genes. Downstream analyses used only productive TCRbeta rearrangements and left out out-of-frame or stop-codon sequences. Clonality was calculated as one minus the Shannon entropy normalized by the log of the number of unique productive sequences. Fisher's exact test with Benjamini-Hochberg correction, using a cutoff of adjusted p below 0.01, was how clones that differed between time points or between blood and tumor were identified. TCRdb retrieved this table from immuneACCESS and kept in-frame rearrangements only. Not all clones are present; in checked studies, unresolved V genes account for under half, and no reason is known for the remainder. V and J calls and clone size are as listed in that table; D and trimming were resolved from the DNA. Counted in this sample were around 48,000 clones; roughly 86% of them appeared once. The ten biggest clones cover about 10% of the sample.

Including the terminal cysteine and phenylalanine, the CDR3 comprises 13 residues. Only CDR3 DNA remains: 39 bases, in frame from the first base. Trimming removed 3 bases from V and 1 base from J, leaving 3 bases between the germline ends. The germline V gene encodes CDR1 MNHNY and CDR2 SVGAGI (reference sequence). The chain couples TRBV6-6 to TRBJ2-2, with no confidently assigned D gene. The receptor comes from a man aged 55-75 years with urothelial cancer. Source: PBMCs, taken around atezolizumab (anti-PD-L1) treatment. The encoded CDR3 is CASSYKNTGELFF. Here is the DNA: TGTGCCAGCAGTTATAAGAACACCGGGGAGCTGTTTTTT.